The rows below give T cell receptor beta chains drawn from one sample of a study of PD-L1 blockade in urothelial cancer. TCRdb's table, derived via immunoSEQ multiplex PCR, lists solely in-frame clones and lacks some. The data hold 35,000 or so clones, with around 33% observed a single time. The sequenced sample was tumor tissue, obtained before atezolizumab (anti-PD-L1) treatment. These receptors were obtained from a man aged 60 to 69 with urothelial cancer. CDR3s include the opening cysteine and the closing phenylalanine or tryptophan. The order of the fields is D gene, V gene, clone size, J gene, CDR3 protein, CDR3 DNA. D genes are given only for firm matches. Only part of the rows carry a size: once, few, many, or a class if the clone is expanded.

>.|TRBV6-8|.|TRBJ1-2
CASSTVDRANYGYTF
TGTGCCAGCAGTACCGTGGACCGAGCTAACTATGGCTACACCTTC
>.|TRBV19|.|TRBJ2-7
CASSIELYYEQYF
TGTGCCAGTAGTATAGAGTTATACTACGAGCAGTACTTC
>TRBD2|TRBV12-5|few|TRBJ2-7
CASGAARGPGLAGSEQYF
TGTGCTAGTGGAGCGGCTCGCGGACCCGGACTAGCGGGGTCCGAGCAGTACTTC
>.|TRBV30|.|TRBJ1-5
CACLSGGAQHF
TGTGCCTGCCTTTCGGGAGGGGCCCAGCATTTT
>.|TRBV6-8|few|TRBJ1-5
CASSPDNGNQPQHF
TGTGCCAGCAGCCCCGACAACGGCAATCAGCCCCAGCATTTT
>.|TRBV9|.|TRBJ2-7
CASSVGQDPIYEQYF
TGTGCCAGCAGCGTAGGGCAGGACCCTATCTACGAGCAGTACTTC
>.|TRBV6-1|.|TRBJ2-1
CASSEQRNEQFF
TGTGCCAGCAGTGAACAGCGTAATGAGCAGTTCTTC
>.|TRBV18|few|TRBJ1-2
CASSPSGYGYTF
TGTGCCAGCTCACCATCGGGATATGGCTACACCTTC
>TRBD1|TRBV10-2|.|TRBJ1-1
CASRDRPNTEAFF
TGCGCCAGCAGGGACAGGCCGAACACTGAAGCTTTCTTT
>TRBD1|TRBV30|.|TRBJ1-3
CAWTGGLGNTIYF
TGTGCCTGGACAGGGGGCTTAGGAAACACCATATATTTT
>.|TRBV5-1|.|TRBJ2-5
CASSQRGEKETQYF
TGCGCCAGCAGCCAACGCGGAGAGAAAGAGACCCAGTACTTC
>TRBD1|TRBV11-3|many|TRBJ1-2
CASSSWDRGLGYTF
TGTGCCAGCAGCAGCTGGGACAGGGGACTTGGCTACACCTTC
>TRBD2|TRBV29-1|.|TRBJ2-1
CSVSGAEGTSGYNEQFF
TGCAGCGTTTCAGGGGCGGAAGGCACTAGCGGGTACAATGAGCAGTTCTTC
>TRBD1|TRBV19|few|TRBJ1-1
CASTMWGGQTNTEAFF
TGTGCCAGTACAATGTGGGGGGGACAGACGAACACTGAAGCTTTCTTT
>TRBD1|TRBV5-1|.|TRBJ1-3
CASSKGQDSGNTIYF
TGCGCCAGCAGCAAAGGACAGGACTCTGGAAACACCATATATTTT
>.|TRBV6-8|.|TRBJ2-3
CASSSQSDTQYF
TGTGCCAGCAGCAGCCAATCCGATACGCAGTATTTT
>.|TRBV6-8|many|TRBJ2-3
CASRMGRNTDTQYF
TGTGCCAGCAGAATGGGACGGAACACAGATACGCAGTATTTT
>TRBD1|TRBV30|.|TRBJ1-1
CAWADRAAAFF
TGTGCCTGGGCCGACAGGGCAGCGGCTTTCTTT
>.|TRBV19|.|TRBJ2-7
CASSTIAADEQYF
TGTGCCAGTAGTACCATAGCGGCAGACGAGCAGTACTTC
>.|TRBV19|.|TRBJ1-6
CASTMGRDANLPLHF
TGTGCCAGTACCATGGGCAGGGACGCCAATCTGCCCCTCCACTTT
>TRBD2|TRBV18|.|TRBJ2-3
CASSPRNRLAGGDTQYF
TGTGCCAGCTCACCACGGAACAGACTAGCGGGAGGGGATACGCAGTATTTT
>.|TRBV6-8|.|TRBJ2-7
CAIRGDGWGEQYF
TGTGCCATCAGGGGGGACGGATGGGGAGAGCAGTACTTC
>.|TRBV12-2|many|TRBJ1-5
CAKKLTPGQGACNQPQHF
TGTGCCAAAAAGTTAACCCCGGGACAGGGGGCGTGCAATCAGCCCCAGCATTTT
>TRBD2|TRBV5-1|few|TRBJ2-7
CASSLGTLAGRDSYEQYF
TGCGCCAGCAGCTTGGGAACCCTAGCGGGAAGGGACTCCTACGAGCAGTACTTC
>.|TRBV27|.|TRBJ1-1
CASSPGQINTEAFF
TGTGCCAGCAGCCCCGGACAGATCAACACTGAAGCTTTCTTT
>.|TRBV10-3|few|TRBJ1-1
CATRKLDSFEAFF
TGTGCCACCAGAAAACTCGACAGCTTTGAAGCTTTCTTT
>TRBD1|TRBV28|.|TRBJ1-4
CASRIQQGTEKLFF
TGTGCCAGCAGGATTCAACAGGGGACTGAAAAACTGTTTTTT
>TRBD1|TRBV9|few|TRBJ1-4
CASSGTGTDNEKLFF
TGTGCCAGCAGCGGAACCGGGACAGATAATGAAAAACTGTTTTTT
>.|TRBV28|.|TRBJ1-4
CASKAGREKLFF
TGTGCCAGCAAGGCGGGGCGGGAAAAACTGTTTTTT
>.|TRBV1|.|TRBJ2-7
CASSQVSGSFYEQYF
TGCGCCAGCAGCCAAGTTAGCGGGAGCTTCTACGAGCAGTACTTC
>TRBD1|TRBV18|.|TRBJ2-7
CASSRDRFEEQYF
TGTGCCAGCTCCCGGGACAGGTTCGAGGAGCAGTACTTC
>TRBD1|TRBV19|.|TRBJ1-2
CASRDRGSYGYTF
TGTGCCAGTAGGGACAGGGGTTCCTATGGCTACACCTTC
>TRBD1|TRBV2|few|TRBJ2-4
CASSTGQGANIQYF
TGTGCCAGCAGTACGGGACAGGGGGCTAACATTCAGTACTTC
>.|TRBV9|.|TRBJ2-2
CASRGDANTGELFF
TGTGCCAGCAGGGGGGACGCGAACACCGGGGAGCTGTTTTTT